A single sample is the source of the 32 T cell receptor beta chains below, sequenced in a study of T cells in Graves' hyperthyroidism and ophthalmopathy. RNA transcripts served as the template for amplifying TCR beta CDR3 regions. Researchers ran a first-round RT-PCR on the TCR CDR3 using the HTBI primer set. TCRdb recomputed calls from the multiplex PCR reads with MiXCR, one row per CDR3 protein. The sample consists of 530,000 or so distinct CDR3 sequences, 40% to 55% of them appearing once. Material: peripheral blood or thyroid tissue (not recorded which). The receptors were sampled from a woman under 30 with Graves' hyperthyroidism.

With regard to this clonotype: One junction end disagrees with the germline gene, perhaps due to a read error. The chain recombines TRBV7-2 with TRBJ1-4; 7 bases align to TRBD1. The V gene's germline CDR1 is SGHTA and CDR2 FQGNSA. The CDR3 length is 14 residues. The CDR3 DNA is TGTGCCAGCAGCTTGGGACAGCAAAATGAAAGACTGTTTTTT. The encoded protein is CASSLGQQNERLFF.

The gene calls are TRBV27 and TRBJ2-5, with a weak D call TRBD1 (7 bases). Trimming took 3 bases from V and 3 from J, leaving 14 bases between them. The CDR3 is 15 residues long. Per the germline V gene, CDR1 is MNHEY and CDR2 is SMNVEV (reference sequence). The CDR3 DNA is TGTGCCAGCAGTTTGGAGGGGGCGCGGGAAGAGACCCAGTACTTC. It specifies CASSLEGAREETQYF.

This clonotype has a count of ten or more. The chain carries TRBV2 and TRBJ1-1; D unresolved. The V gene's germline CDR1 is SNHLY and CDR2 FYNNEI. There are 13 residues in the CDR3. The V gene lost 7 bases and the J gene lost 0 bases, with 9 bases spanning the gap. The CDR3 loop reads CASKGSLNTEAFF. The CDR3 DNA reads TGTGCCAGCAAAGGCAGCTTGAACACTGAAGCTTTCTTT.

This clonotype appeared many times. The J gene is TRBJ2-7, the V gene TRBV7-2; D gene uncertain. CDR1 and CDR2 (germline): SGHTA, FQGNSA. This CDR3 region has 15 residues. Deletions cut 1 base from V and 5 bases from J, with 15 bases between. CDR3 nucleotide sequence: TGTGCCAGCAGCTTAGTTTCAACGGCTGCGAACGAGCAGTACTTC. Amino acid sequence: CASSLVSTAANEQYF.

The chain recombines TRBV7-9 with TRBJ1-4; the D gene is possibly TRBD1 (6 bases). This CDR3 is 14 amino acids long. Deletions cut 7 bases from V and 10 bases from J, with 19 bases between. The germline gives CDR1 SEHNR, CDR2 FQNEAQ (reference sequence). The CDR3 DNA reads as TGTGCCAGCACCCCGGGGGGGCGCGGAGGAAAACTGTTTTTT. Amino acids: CASTPGGRGGKLFF.

This clonotype was found many times. This rearrangement joins TRBV5-4 to TRBJ1-1, with D perhaps matching TRBD1 (5 bases). Trimming took 5 bases from V and 7 from J, leaving 18 bases between them. This CDR3 spans 14 amino acids. Germline CDR1 reads SGHNT; CDR2 reads YYREEE (reference sequence). In nucleotides, the CDR3 is TGTGCCAGCAGTTTCCCACAGGATTCTAGTGAAGCTTTCTTT. This encodes CASSFPQDSSEAFF.

This clonotype was observed many times. CDR3 amino acids: CASSPAGQGGRGYTF. Here the CDR3 DNA reads TGTGCCAGCAGCCCAGCGGGACAGGGAGGCCGTGGCTACACCTTC. This sequence joins TRBV7-6 and TRBJ1-2, with 9 bases matching TRBD1. This CDR3 spans 15 amino acids. The trim removed 5 bases at V and 7 bases at J, leaving 11 bases unmatched. Germline V gene sequence: CDR1 SGHVS, CDR2 FNYEAQ.

This clonotype came up a few times. A junction end diverges from the germline sequence, so it may reflect a read error. This chain links TRBV11-3 with TRBJ2-2; D is perhaps TRBD2 (5 bases). The CDR3 is made up of 15 amino acids. The germline CDR1 and CDR2 sequences are SGHNT and YENEEA. The CDR3 loop is CASSLVPREHRGAVF. CDR3 in DNA: TGTGCCAGCAGCTTAGTTCCCCGGGAACACCGGGGAGCTGTTTTT.

This rearrangement joins TRBV29-1 to TRBJ2-7; 7 nucleotides line up with TRBD2. V was pared by 6 bases and J by 5 bases, with 10 bases of the junction left unmatched. CDR1 is SQVTM and CDR2 is ANQGSEA in the germline V gene. The CDR3 is 13 residues long. In nucleotides, the CDR3 is TGCAGCGTCGAGCTCTCGGGAGGCCACGAGCAGTACTTC. It translates to CSVELSGGHEQYF.

On this clonotype itself: This sequence may be a read error, since a much larger clone differs from it by one base. The V and J genes are TRBV29-1 and TRBJ2-7; D tentatively reads TRBD1 or TRBD2 (5 bases each). The CDR3 sequence is 14 residues long. Germline CDR1 reads SQVTM; CDR2 reads ANQGSEA. The V gene lost 7 bases and the J gene lost 6 bases, with 22 bases spanning the gap. CDR3 loop: CSAGDGDPFLEQYF. The CDR3, as DNA: TGCAGCGCCGGTGATGGGGACCCATTTCTCGAGCAGTACTTC.

This clonotype was seen ten or more times. V is TRBV12-3 or TRBV12-4 and J is TRBJ1-2, with a tentative D call TRBD1 (5 bases). V was pared by 5 bases and J by 3 bases, with 10 bases between. The CDR3 is 13 residues long. CDR3 coding DNA: TGTGCCAGCAGTCCGGGACTGGACTATGGCTACACCTTC. Translated, it gives CASSPGLDYGYTF.

The chain is built from TRBV5-6 and TRBJ1-4; D perhaps matches TRBD1 (6 bases). CDR1 SGHDT and CDR2 YYEEEE come from the germline V gene. V was trimmed by 2 bases and J by 8 bases, leaving 16 bases between them. The CDR3 length is 15 residues. CDR3 loop: CASSFGGGIREKLFF. In DNA, the CDR3 is TGTGCCAGCAGCTTCGGAGGGGGTATTAGGGAAAAACTGTTTTTT. The complete variable domain, with remaining parts taken from reference TRBV5-6 and TRBJ1-4, reads DAGVTQSPTHLIKTRGQQVTLRCSPKSGHDTVSWYQQALGQGPQFIFQYYEEEERQRGNFPDRFSGHQFPNYSSELNVNALLLGDSALYLCASSFGGGIREKLFFGSGTQLSVL.

This clonotype was seen a handful of times. The V and J genes are TRBV10-3 and TRBJ1-1; D remains unclear. Germline-derived CDR1 and CDR2 are ENHRY and SYGVKD. Trimming left V 2 bases short and J 7 bases short, with 8 bases between. The CDR3 is 12 amino acids. The CDR3 sequence is CAISEGNGEAFF. The DNA of the CDR3 is TGTGCCATCAGTGAGGGGAATGGTGAAGCTTTCTTT.

The chain couples TRBV11-1 to TRBJ2-7; D may match TRBD1 or TRBD2 (5 bases each). Germline V gene lookup returns CDR1 SGHAT and CDR2 FQDESV (reference sequence). The CDR3 contains 13 residues. Trimming left V 6 bases short and J 6 bases short, with 15 bases between. This CDR3 reads CASRPSGTGEQYF. Written as DNA, the CDR3 is TGTGCCAGCAGACCCTCGGGGACGGGCGAGCAGTACTTC.

This clonotype was observed many times. CDR3 bases: TGTGCCATCAGTGAGTCCCCAGGGACTGTTGACACCATATATTTT. Protein sequence: CAISESPGTVDTIYF. The rearrangement uses TRBV10-3 and TRBJ1-3; tentative D call: TRBD1 (5 bases). This CDR3 contains 15 residues. Per the germline V gene, CDR1 is ENHRY and CDR2 is SYGVKD. Trimming stripped 0 bases from V and 8 bases from J, with 14 bases between.

This clonotype was observed at least ten times. The chain links TRBV19 to TRBJ2-2; TRBD1 aligns across 8 bases. CDR3 length: 14 residues. Germline lookup yields CDR1 LNHDA and CDR2 SQIVND (reference sequence). Germline trimming cut 6 bases from V and 4 bases from J; bases unmatched to any gene: 4. In nucleotides, the CDR3 is TGTGCCAGTAGGGGACAGGCGGGCACCGGGGAGCTGTTTTTT. Its protein product is CASRGQAGTGELFF.

The chain links TRBV29-1 to TRBJ1-5; D not resolved. CDR1 and CDR2 from the germline V gene are SQVTM and ANQGSEA. This CDR3 has 14 residues. Trimming pared 3 bases from V and 7 bases from J, leaving 16 bases between. This chain's CDR3 is CSVERREGGQPQHF. The CDR3 region has the DNA TGCAGCGTTGAGAGGCGAGAGGGCGGGCAGCCCCAGCATTTT.

A few counts support this clonotype. The rearrangement links TRBV12-3 or TRBV12-4 to TRBJ1-2; 9 nucleotides line up with TRBD1. The CDR3 runs 16 residues. V shed 6 bases, J shed 4 bases, and the junction held 12 bases outside the gene matches. CDR3 residues: CASRAGTGKMIYGYTF. CDR3 DNA: TGTGCCAGCAGAGCCGGGACAGGGAAGATGATCTATGGCTACACCTTC.

This clonotype was observed at least ten times. V usage is TRBV12-3 or TRBV12-4 and J usage is TRBJ1-2, with a weak D call TRBD1 (6 bases). This CDR3 spans 14 amino acids. The V gene lost 3 bases and the J gene lost 7 bases, with 15 bases spanning the gap. CDR3 DNA: TGTGCCAGCAGTTTCCTCGGGGGCCCGGGTGGCTACACCTTC. Encoded protein: CASSFLGGPGGYTF.

There are a few counts of this clonotype. One end of the junction fails to match germline, which may point to a read error. The CDR3 here is CASSQGTQYF. The CDR3 DNA sequence: TGCGCCAGCAGCCAGGGGACCCAGTACTTC. This chain joins TRBV7-3 and TRBJ2-5, with D tentatively TRBD1 (5 bases). The CDR3 extends over 10 amino acids. CDR1 and CDR2 from the germline V gene are SGHTA and FQGTGA.

This clonotype was detected many times. The chain carries TRBV27 and TRBJ1-1, with D maybe TRBD1 (5 bases). This CDR3 is built from 14 residues. From germline, CDR1 is MNHEY and CDR2 SMNVEV (reference sequence). The V gene lost 6 bases and the J gene lost 9 bases, with 20 bases spanning the gap. CDR3 loop: CASRRPRDASQAFF. CDR3 nucleotides: TGTGCCAGCAGGCGCCCTCGGGACGCGAGTCAAGCTTTCTTT.

The table lists this clonotype with many counts. Written as DNA, the CDR3 is TGCAGTGCTAAGCCTGAAACCCCCTACGAGCAGTACTTC. Its translation: CSAKPETPYEQYF. The V gene is TRBV20-1, the J gene TRBJ2-7; D is ambiguous. V was clipped by 4 bases and J by 2 bases, with 12 bases between them. The germline V gene has CDR1 DFQATT and CDR2 SNEGSKA (reference sequence). There are 13 residues in the CDR3.

This rearrangement joins TRBV7-2 to TRBJ1-2, with 11 bases lining up with TRBD1. The CDR3 length is 19 residues. With V trimmed by 0 bases and J by 8 bases, 17 bases remained unmatched. The germline CDR1 and CDR2 sequences are SGHTA and FQGNSA. CDR3 sequence (DNA): TGTGCCAGCAGCTTAGCGTGGGACAGGGGGGCCTCCATCCTCCGGGGCTACACCTTC. This sequence encodes CASSLAWDRGASILRGYTF.

DNA for the CDR3: TGTGCCAGCAGCCCGGGACAGGGTTATTTGGTTCCGTACTTC. It yields the protein CASSPGQGYLVPYF. This chain joins TRBV7-9 and TRBJ2-7, with TRBD1 matching 9 bases. CDR3 length equals 14 residues. Germline values: CDR1 SEHNR, CDR2 FQNEAQ (reference sequence). Unmatched junction bases numbered 14, after V lost 5 bases and J lost 12 bases.

The gene calls are TRBV18 and TRBJ2-7; TRBD2 matches 9 bases. This CDR3 has 15 residues. CDR1 and CDR2 from the germline V gene are KGHSH and LQKENI. V lost 8 bases, J lost 2 bases, and 10 bases stayed unmatched. CDR3 DNA: TGTGCCAGCAAGACCGAGCGGGAGGCAACCTACGAGCAGTACTTC. Protein product: CASKTEREATYEQYF.

This clonotype came up many times. The CDR3 DNA is TGTGCCAGCAGCCCCCGGGACGGCTCAAACACCATATATTTT. Amino acid sequence: CASSPRDGSNTIYF. The V gene is TRBV14, the J gene TRBJ1-3; possibly TRBD1 for D (5 bases). Per the germline V gene, CDR1 is SGHDN and CDR2 is FVKESK. There are 14 residues in the CDR3. The V gene lost 4 bases and the J gene lost 6 bases, with 13 bases spanning the gap.

The gene calls are TRBV14 and TRBJ2-3, with D possibly being TRBD1 (6 bases). CDR1 is SGHDN, CDR2 FVKESK, per germline. This CDR3 spans 16 amino acids. V was pared by 4 bases and J by 1 base, with 15 bases between. CDR3 protein: CASSPGPTGGTDTQYF. The CDR3, as DNA: TGTGCCAGCAGCCCCGGCCCGACAGGAGGCACAGATACGCAGTATTTT.

The chain links TRBV5-4 to TRBJ1-5; 11 bases align to TRBD1. The CDR3 has 15 amino acids. The germline V gene has CDR1 SGHNT and CDR2 YYREEE (reference sequence). Trimming at V came to 4 bases and at J to 5 bases, leaving 5 bases not matched to a gene. CDR3 region: CASSVPGQGDQPQHF. CDR3 DNA: TGTGCCAGCAGCGTACCGGGACAGGGGGATCAGCCCCAGCATTTT.

J is TRBJ1-5 and V is TRBV29-1; TRBD1 matches at 7 bases. The CDR3 has 13 amino acids. Germline V CDR1 and CDR2: SQVTM, ANQGSEA. CDR3 amino acids: CSPLTGINQPQHF. The DNA of the CDR3 is TGCAGTCCGCTGACAGGGATCAATCAGCCCCAGCATTTT.

This clonotype was seen more than once but under ten times. This sequence joins TRBV7-8 and TRBJ2-3; TRBD1 aligns across 7 bases. In germline, CDR1 is SGHVS, CDR2 FQNEAQ. CDR3 length equals 20 residues. The V and J ends lost 1 base and 6 bases, in that order; junction bases with no gene match: 22. CDR3 residues: CASSLGSGHGWSTRGDTQYF. CDR3 in DNA: TGTGCCAGCAGCTTAGGGTCCGGGCACGGCTGGAGCACCAGGGGGGATACGCAGTATTTT.

For this clonotype: Its ends do not fully match the called genes, so a read error is possible. V gene TRBV24-1 combines with J gene TRBJ2-7; D gene ambiguous. Looked up from germline, CDR1 is KGHDR and CDR2 is SFDVKD. The CDR3 spans 14 residues. CDR3 sequence reads: CATSDSLNSYGQYF. The CDR3 bases are TGTGCCACCAGTGACAGCTTAAACTCCTACGGGCAGTACTTC.

This sequence joins TRBV10-3 and TRBJ1-3, with 9 bases matching TRBD1. The germline gives CDR1 ENHRY, CDR2 SYGVKD. Trimming cost V 3 bases and J 7 bases; bases outside gene matches: 7. This CDR3 has 15 amino acids. For the CDR3, the DNA is TGTGCCATCAGTGAAAGTACAGGGGGCGGGAACACCATATATTTT. It encodes CAISESTGGGNTIYF.